A selection of T cell receptor beta chains follows, all from one sample in a study of CD8 T cells in ankylosing spondylitis. TCRdb called the 5' RACE reads again in MiXCR, with one record for every CDR3 protein. The sample has roughly 120,000 distinct CDR3 sequences; roughly 15% are singletons. The sequenced sample was blood, either unsorted or a sorted T cell fraction (not recorded which). The receptors shown here come from a female donor with ankylosing spondylitis or in good health (not recorded which). CDR3s include the opening cysteine and the closing phenylalanine or tryptophan. A D gene is named only where the DNA matches it firmly. Expanded clones get a size class; other rows say once, few or many, or leave the size out.

D | J | size | V | CDR3 | DNA
- | TRBJ2-3 | few | TRBV7-2 | CASSLAGPSTDTQYF | TGTGCCAGCAGCTTAGCCGGGCCCTCCACAGATACGCAGTATTTT
TRBD1 | TRBJ1-1 | - | TRBV4-1 | CASSQVRGGGFNTEAFF | TGCGCCAGCAGCCAAGTTAGGGGAGGGGGCTTTAATACTGAAGCTTTCTTT
- | TRBJ1-4 | - | TRBV5-1 | CASSTGTRNEKLFF | TGCGCCAGCAGCACCGGGACTCGGAATGAAAAACTGTTTTTT
TRBD1 | TRBJ1-6 | few | TRBV2 | CASSDDRGESPLHF | TGTGCCAGCAGTGACGACAGGGGAGAATCACCCCTCCACTTT
- | TRBJ1-5 | few | TRBV7-9 | CASSAGNGNQPQHF | TGTGCCAGCAGCGCCGGGAACGGCAATCAGCCCCAGCATTTT
TRBD1 | TRBJ1-6 | few | TRBV3-1 | CASSQAQGAGSPLHF | TGTGCCAGCAGCCAAGCTCAGGGGGCGGGTTCACCCCTCCACTTT
TRBD2 | TRBJ2-3 | - | TRBV5-1 | CASSLRAGGNTDTQYF | TGCGCCAGCAGCTTACGAGCGGGAGGGAACACAGATACGCAGTATTTT
TRBD2 | TRBJ2-1 | few | TRBV20-1 | CSATQSSGGYNEQFF | TGCAGTGCTACTCAATCTAGCGGAGGCTACAATGAGCAGTTCTTC
- | TRBJ2-1 | - | TRBV20-1 | CSALKADVRSYNEQFF | TGCAGTGCGTTGAAGGCAGATGTTCGGTCCTACAATGAGCAGTTCTTC
TRBD2 | TRBJ2-3 | - | TRBV18 | CASSPSGGAPDTQYF | TGTGCCAGCTCACCTTCCGGGGGGGCCCCAGATACGCAGTATTTT
- | TRBJ1-3 | many | TRBV7-9 | CASSLDRVTRENTIYF | TGTGCCAGCAGCTTAGATCGGGTTACACGAGAAAACACCATATATTTT
- | TRBJ2-7 | once | TRBV2 | CASMTEAYEQYF | TGTGCCAGCATGACCGAAGCCTACGAGCAGTACTTC
TRBD2 | TRBJ2-2 | few | TRBV5-1 | CASSLSGNGAGELFF | TGCGCCAGCAGCTTGAGCGGGAATGGGGCCGGGGAGCTGTTTTTT
TRBD1 | TRBJ2-3 | - | TRBV19 | CASSIRGRGHGGADTQYF | TGTGCCAGTAGTATCCGGGGCAGGGGGCATGGCGGCGCAGATACGCAGTATTTT
- | TRBJ2-3 | once | TRBV20-1 | CSARTGAEGHTDTQYF | TGCAGTGCTAGGACGGGAGCGGAGGGCCACACAGATACGCAGTATTTT
- | TRBJ2-3 | few | TRBV9 | CASSVTALDTDTQYF | TGTGCCAGCAGCGTAACGGCTTTAGACACAGATACGCAGTATTTT
TRBD2 | TRBJ2-1 | once | TRBV19 | CASSNSRLAGDNEQFF | TGTGCCAGTAGTAATTCCCGGCTAGCGGGAGATAATGAGCAGTTCTTC
- | TRBJ1-5 | few | TRBV18 | CASSPYMSGDSNQPQHF | TGTGCCAGCTCACCTTACATGTCAGGGGATAGCAATCAGCCCCAGCATTTT
- | TRBJ1-4 | many | TRBV4-1 | CASSQERQLRGRLFF | TGCGCCAGCAGCCAAGAAAGGCAGCTCCGGGGGAGACTGTTTTTT
TRBD2 | TRBJ2-2 | - | TRBV5-1 | CASSLGTSGVFGELFF | TGCGCCAGCAGCCTGGGGACTAGCGGGGTTTTCGGGGAGCTGTTTTTT
TRBD1 | TRBJ1-5 | few | TRBV12-3/TRBV12-4 | CASSLAPGQGNYSNQPQHF | TGTGCCAGCAGTTTAGCCCCGGGACAGGGAAACTATAGCAATCAGCCCCAGCATTTT
- | TRBJ2-7 | many | TRBV2 | CASRAGPGEYEQYF | TGTGCCAGCAGGGCGGGCCCAGGGGAATACGAGCAGTACTTC
- | TRBJ2-7 | few | TRBV24-1 | CATGSADSSYEQYF | TGTGCCACCGGGTCGGCAGATAGCTCCTACGAGCAGTACTTC
- | TRBJ1-5 | few | TRBV3-1 | CASSPARGGNQPQHF | TGTGCCAGCAGCCCCGCCAGGGGCGGGAATCAGCCCCAGCATTTT
- | TRBJ2-2 | many | TRBV10-2 | CASSGRGPNTGELFF | TGCGCCAGCAGTGGGCGGGGGCCGAACACCGGGGAGCTGTTTTTT
- | TRBJ2-1 | many | TRBV5-6 | CASSLGLGASNSYNEQFF | TGTGCCAGCAGCCTGGGATTGGGAGCCAGTAACTCCTACAATGAGCAGTTCTTC
- | TRBJ2-7 | few | TRBV29-1 | CSVATGSYEQYF | TGCAGCGTTGCCACAGGGTCCTACGAGCAGTACTTC
TRBD1 | TRBJ2-1 | - | TRBV29-1 | CSISQGAPNEQFF | TGCAGCATTTCACAGGGGGCCCCCAATGAGCAGTTCTTC
- | TRBJ2-7 | - | TRBV20-1 | CSALVRSYEQYF | TGCAGTGCTTTGGTCAGGAGCTACGAGCAGTACTTC
- | TRBJ2-6 | - | TRBV28 | CASRTNSGANVLTF | TGTGCCAGCAGGACTAATTCTGGGGCCAACGTCCTGACTTTC
- | TRBJ2-6 | few | TRBV7-3 | CASSLKGGANVLTF | TGTGCCAGCAGCTTAAAGGGTGGGGCCAACGTCCTGACTTTC
TRBD1 | TRBJ2-5 | - | TRBV5-5 | CASNRQGPQETQYF | TGTGCCAGCAACCGACAGGGGCCCCAAGAGACCCAGTACTTC
- | TRBJ2-1 | few | TRBV14 | CASSQDWSTEQFF | TGTGCCAGCAGCCAAGATTGGTCGACAGAGCAGTTCTTC
- | TRBJ2-1 | - | TRBV29-1 | CSVVGIQGHNEQFF | TGCAGCGTTGTGGGTATACAGGGACACAATGAGCAGTTCTTC
TRBD2 | TRBJ2-3 | many | TRBV7-8 | CASSGTAGGVDTQYF | TGTGCCAGCAGCGGGACGGCGGGGGGAGTCGATACGCAGTATTTT
TRBD2 | TRBJ2-1 | few | TRBV25-1 | CATRTSGSTQFF | TGTGCCACCAGGACTAGCGGGAGTACCCAGTTCTTC
- | TRBJ2-7 | - | TRBV29-1 | CSVSDTYSYEQYF | TGCAGCGTTTCTGACACTTACTCCTACGAGCAGTACTTC
TRBD1 | TRBJ1-6 | - | TRBV3-1 | CASSQPGGDSSPLHF | TGTGCCAGCAGCCAACCAGGGGGGGATAGTTCACCCCTCCACTTT
- | TRBJ2-3 | many | TRBV29-1 | CSVGFGILTDTQYF | TGCAGCGTTGGTTTCGGGATCCTCACAGATACGCAGTATTTT
- | TRBJ2-3 | - | TRBV30 | CAWSDNTQYF | TGTGCCTGGAGTGATAATACGCAGTATTTT
- | TRBJ2-3 | - | TRBV2 | CASSERDTQYF | TGTGCCAGCAGTGAACGGGATACGCAGTATTTT
- | TRBJ1-2 | few | TRBV7-2 | CASSPGFSGYTF | TGTGCCAGCAGCCCCGGGTTTTCTGGCTACACCTTC
- | TRBJ1-1 | - | TRBV18 | CASSPDDVRGRTEAFF | TGTGCCAGCTCACCCGACGACGTAAGGGGTCGGACTGAAGCTTTCTTT
TRBD2 | TRBJ2-3 | many | TRBV20-1 | CSASPGGRDPDTQYF | TGCAGTGCTAGTCCGGGAGGGCGCGATCCAGATACGCAGTATTTT
- | TRBJ1-2 | many | TRBV10-3 | CAIRSGADNYGYTF | TGTGCCATCAGGTCAGGGGCCGACAACTATGGCTACACCTTC
TRBD2 | TRBJ2-3 | many | TRBV10-3 | CAISEAASGDRTDTQYF | TGTGCCATCAGTGAGGCCGCGAGCGGGGACCGCACAGATACGCAGTATTTT
TRBD1 | TRBJ1-5 | - | TRBV7-9 | CASSLDRGPQHF | TGTGCCAGCAGCTTAGACAGGGGTCCCCAGCATTTT
TRBD1 | TRBJ1-1 | few | TRBV7-2 | CASSLGQRNTEAFF | TGTGCCAGCAGCTTGGGACAGAGGAACACTGAAGCTTTCTTT
TRBD2 | TRBJ2-7 | few | TRBV27 | CASRVFGGGTTYEQYF | TGTGCCAGCAGAGTTTTTGGTGGAGGGACTACCTACGAGCAGTACTTC
- | TRBJ2-4 | many | TRBV28 | CASSSPKDRAKNIQYF | TGTGCCAGCAGTTCTCCAAAGGACCGAGCCAAAAACATTCAGTACTTC
- | TRBJ1-5 | many | TRBV6-1 | CASSPVPDGRSQHF | TGTGCCAGCAGCCCGGTCCCAGACGGCCGTTCCCAGCATTTT